A selection of T cell receptor beta chains follows, all from one sample in a study of glioma-infiltrating T cells after dendritic cell vaccination. Sequenced by immunoSEQ multiplex PCR; TCRdb stores in-frame clones only, minus some. The sample includes approximately 84,000 clones, 85% to 90% of them seen just once. Sample: blood, taken before dendritic cell vaccination. Receptors were obtained from a human donor with glioblastoma. CDR3s include the opening cysteine and the closing phenylalanine or tryptophan. The D gene is left open where the match is weak. Clone size, where shown, is once, few, many, or a class for clones that have expanded.

CASKRSTGELFF | TGTGCCAGCAAGCGGAGCACCGGGGAGCTGTTTTTT | TRBV27 | . | once | TRBJ2-2
CASSLAGGQRAQYF | TGTGCCAGCAGCTTGGCCGGTGGACAGCGAGCGCAGTACTTC | TRBV5-6 | . | . | TRBJ2-7
CATSNGGIKDGYTF | TGTGCCACCAGCAACGGAGGGATAAAGGATGGCTACACCTTC | TRBV15 | . | . | TRBJ1-2
CASSLGQGSRAFF | TGTGCCAGCAGCTTGGGCCAGGGGTCACGAGCTTTCTTT | TRBV5-6 | . | few | TRBJ1-1
CASSDDRTGSSYEQYF | TGTGCCAGCAGTGATGACCGGACAGGAAGCTCCTACGAGCAGTACTTC | TRBV25-1 | TRBD1 | . | TRBJ2-7
CASREDRVGEQHF | TGTGCCAGCAGGGAAGACAGGGTAGGCGAGCAGCACTTC | TRBV7-6 | TRBD1 | . | TRBJ2-7
CASSTGGSSTDTQYF | TGTGCCAGCAGCACGGGGGGCAGCAGCACAGATACGCAGTATTTT | TRBV5-4 | . | . | TRBJ2-3
CASRFRENTEAFF | TGCGCCAGCAGGTTCAGGGAGAACACTGAAGCTTTCTTT | TRBV5-1 | . | . | TRBJ1-1
CASSYMRLAENYEQYF | TGTGCCAGCAGTTACATGCGACTAGCGGAGAACTACGAGCAGTACTTC | TRBV6-5 | TRBD2 | . | TRBJ2-7
CASSVQGNQPQHF | TGTGCCAGCAGTGTACAGGGCAATCAGCCCCAGCATTTT | TRBV6-5 | . | . | TRBJ1-5
CASSFEGPTHEQYF | TGTGCCAGCAGTTTCGAGGGTCCTACGCACGAGCAGTACTTC | TRBV27 | . | . | TRBJ2-7
CASSARQGGLNEQYF | TGTGCCAGCAGCGCACGACAGGGTGGTCTCAACGAGCAGTACTTC | TRBV9 | TRBD1 | . | TRBJ2-7
CASSPGGVPYEQYF | TGTGCCAGCAGTCCCGGAGGGGTCCCCTACGAGCAGTACTTC | TRBV9 | . | . | TRBJ2-7
CSVEGDTPYEQYF | TGCAGCGTTGAAGGGGACACCCCCTACGAGCAGTACTTC | TRBV29-1 | . | . | TRBJ2-7
CASSPGTATNEKLFF | TGTGCCAGCAGCCCCGGGACAGCAACTAATGAAAAACTGTTTTTT | TRBV9 | TRBD1 | . | TRBJ1-4
CASSQGDRIGHSPLHF | TGTGCCAGCAGTCAGGGGGACAGAATTGGGCATTCACCCCTCCACTTT | TRBV7-8 | TRBD1 | . | TRBJ1-6
CASSQGRTGSDQPQHF | TGTGCCAGCAGCCAAGGACGGACAGGGTCCGATCAGCCCCAGCATTTT | TRBV4-2 | TRBD1 | . | TRBJ1-5
CASSGSGNSPLHF | TGTGCCAGCAGCGGCTCGGGTAATTCACCCCTCCACTTT | TRBV7-9 | . | . | TRBJ1-6
CASSLEPAGGYEQYF | TGTGCCAGCAGCTTAGAGCCAGCGGGGGGATACGAGCAGTACTTC | TRBV7-8 | TRBD2 | . | TRBJ2-7
CSVGLAGGQETQYF | TGCAGCGTTGGTTTAGCGGGGGGGCAAGAGACCCAGTACTTC | TRBV29-1 | TRBD2 | . | TRBJ2-5
CASSLTGGAGNEQFF | TGTGCCAGCAGCCTCACAGGGGGCGCAGGCAATGAGCAGTTCTTC | TRBV7-6 | TRBD1 | . | TRBJ2-1
CASSLWGLINIQYF | TGTGCCAGCAGCTTGTGGGGGCTTATAAACATTCAGTACTTC | TRBV5-6 | . | few | TRBJ2-4
CARREYRDIAGNTIYF | TGTGCCAGAAGAGAGTACCGGGACATTGCTGGAAACACCATATATTTT | TRBV5-3 | . | . | TRBJ1-3
CASSAPNGGEETQYF | TGTGCCAGCAGCGCCCCCAACGGAGGGGAAGAGACCCAGTACTTC | TRBV9 | . | . | TRBJ2-5